The clone carrying this TCR beta chain was seen at least ten times. Its antigen is unidentified. The CDR3 has 12 residues. CDR1 is SGHRS, CDR2 YFSETQ, per germline. The V end lost 3 bases, the J end lost 7 bases, and 7 bases lay between the germline ends. Amplification from RNA transcripts yielded the TCR beta CDR3 regions. Investigators did first-round RT-PCR with HTBI primers, then second-round multiplex PCR. TCRdb ran MiXCR on the multiplex PCR reads and lists one entry per CDR3 protein. The sample gives around 1.1 million distinct CDR3 sequences, about 38% of which show up once; around 10% is in the top ten. These data come from a study of Graves' ophthalmopathy and Graves' hyperthyroidism. Study-level points and caveats: Separation of ophthalmopathy from stable hyperthyroidism was achieved by a 13-signature model, at about 91% sensitivity and about 81% specificity. The blood repertoire also included most expanded thyroid clonotypes above 0.001 frequency.

The chain employs TRBV5-1 and TRBJ2-2; D gene ambiguous. The TCR originated in an adult man with Graves' hyperthyroidism. The source material was peripheral blood or thyroid tissue (not recorded which). As DNA, the CDR3 is TGCGCCAGCAGCTCACCCCACGGGGAGCTGTTTTTT. The encoded protein is CASSSPHGELFF.